This T cell receptor beta chain was recovered during a study of blood T cells in healthy people across ages. Trimming cost V 5 bases and J 5 bases; bases outside gene matches: 9. The CDR3 consists of 16 residues. CDR1 MNHEY and CDR2 SMNVEV come from the germline V gene (reference sequence). The authors ran a second PCR of roughly 6 to 12 cycles using a sample-barcoded 5' primer and a J-beta primer mix. TCRdb passed the 5' RACE reads through MiXCR, listing each CDR3 protein once. The data hold roughly 2 million distinct CDR3 sequences, with 49% observed a single time. Sequenced input: blood. The TCR was taken from a woman in her forties in good health. This chain links TRBV27 with TRBJ2-2; TRBD2 agrees at 9 bases. This CDR3 reads CASSLTSGIGTGELFF. CDR3 coding DNA: TGTGCCAGCAGTCTGACTAGCGGCATAGGAACCGGGGAGCTGTTTTTT.